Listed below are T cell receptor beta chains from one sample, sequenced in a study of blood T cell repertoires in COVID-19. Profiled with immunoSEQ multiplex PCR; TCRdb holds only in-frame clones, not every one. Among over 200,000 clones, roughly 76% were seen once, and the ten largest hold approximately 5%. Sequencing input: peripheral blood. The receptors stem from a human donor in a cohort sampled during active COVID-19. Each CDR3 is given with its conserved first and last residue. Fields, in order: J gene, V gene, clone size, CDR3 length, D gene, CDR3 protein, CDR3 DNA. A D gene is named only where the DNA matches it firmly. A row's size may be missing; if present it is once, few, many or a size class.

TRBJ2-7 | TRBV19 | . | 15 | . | CASSIEKENPYEQYF | TGTGCCAGTAGTATAGAGAAAGAGAACCCCTACGAGCAGTACTTC
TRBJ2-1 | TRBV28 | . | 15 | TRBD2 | CASSLLAGGNNEQFF | TGTGCCAGCAGTTTACTAGCGGGAGGGAATAATGAGCAGTTCTTC
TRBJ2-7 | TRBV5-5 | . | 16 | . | CASSLRRQSLSYEQYF | TGTGCCAGCAGCTTGCGGCGGCAATCACTCTCCTACGAGCAGTACTTC
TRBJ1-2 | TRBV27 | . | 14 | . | CASSFTEGHSGYTF | TGTGCCAGCAGTTTCACGGAGGGTCACTCTGGCTACACCTTC
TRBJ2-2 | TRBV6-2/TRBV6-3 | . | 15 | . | CASSYWTGIAGELFF | TGTGCCAGCAGTTACTGGACGGGGATAGCCGGGGAGCTGTTTTTT
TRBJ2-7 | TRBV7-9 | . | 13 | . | CASSLATGYEQYF | TGTGCCAGCAGCTTAGCGACAGGCTACGAGCAGTACTTC
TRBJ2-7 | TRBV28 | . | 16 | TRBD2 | CASIPILAGGTYEQYF | TGTGCCAGCATCCCCATACTAGCGGGAGGGACCTACGAGCAGTACTTC
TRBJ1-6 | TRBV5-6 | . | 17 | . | CASSLRRSGTYNSPLHF | TGTGCCAGCAGCTTGAGGAGGTCTGGGACCTATAATTCACCCCTCCACTTT
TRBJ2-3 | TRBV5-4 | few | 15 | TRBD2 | CASSVAGGRTDTQYF | TGTGCCAGCAGCGTAGCGGGAGGCCGCACAGATACGCAGTATTTT
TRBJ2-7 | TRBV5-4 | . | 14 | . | CASTLSGTPNEQYF | TGTGCCAGCACCTTATCCGGGACACCTAACGAGCAGTACTTC
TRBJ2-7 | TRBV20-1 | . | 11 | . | CSGLRGYEQYF | TGCAGTGGCCTTCGGGGGTACGAGCAGTACTTC
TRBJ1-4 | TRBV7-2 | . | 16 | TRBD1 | CASSLFRQGGNEKLFF | TGTGCCAGCAGCTTATTCCGACAGGGCGGGAACGAAAAACTGTTTTTT
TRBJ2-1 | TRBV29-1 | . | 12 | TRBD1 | CSVRTGFGEQFF | TGCAGCGTCCGGACAGGGTTTGGTGAGCAGTTCTTC
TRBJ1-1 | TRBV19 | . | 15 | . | CASSISPGMDTEAFF | TGTGCCAGTAGTATAAGTCCAGGGATGGACACTGAAGCTTTCTTT
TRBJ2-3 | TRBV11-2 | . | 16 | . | CASSLWATRTTDTQYF | TGTGCCAGCAGCTTATGGGCTACTCGAACCACAGATACGCAGTATTTT
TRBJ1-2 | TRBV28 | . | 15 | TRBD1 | CASSAPGQNNYGYTF | TGTGCCAGCAGTGCTCCGGGACAGAATAACTATGGCTACACCTTC
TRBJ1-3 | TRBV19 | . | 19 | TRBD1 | CASRDRTGGFSLSGNTIYF | TGTGCCAGTAGGGACCGGACAGGGGGCTTTTCACTCTCTGGAAACACCATATATTTT
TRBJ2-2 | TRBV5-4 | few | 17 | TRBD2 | CASSLVWDYTNTGELFF | TGTGCCAGCAGCTTGGTGTGGGACTACACGAACACCGGGGAGCTGTTTTTT
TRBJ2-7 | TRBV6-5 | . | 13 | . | CASRSTSPYEQYF | TGTGCCAGCAGATCCACTAGCCCCTACGAGCAGTACTTC
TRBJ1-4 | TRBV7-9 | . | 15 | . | CASSLYSSGDEKLFF | TGTGCCAGCAGCCTCTATTCTTCAGGGGACGAAAAACTGTTTTTT
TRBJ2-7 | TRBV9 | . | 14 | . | CASSVTRNLGEQYF | TGTGCCAGCAGCGTAACTAGAAATCTAGGCGAGCAGTACTTC
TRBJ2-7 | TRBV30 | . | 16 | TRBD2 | CAWRMASGKRGYEQYF | TGTGCCTGGAGGATGGCTAGCGGGAAGAGGGGGTACGAGCAGTACTTC
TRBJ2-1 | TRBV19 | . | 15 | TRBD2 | CASSTGTSGRNEQFF | TGTGCCAGTAGTACTGGGACTAGCGGGAGGAATGAGCAGTTCTTC
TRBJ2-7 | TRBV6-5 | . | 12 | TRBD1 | CASSSDRGEQYF | TGTGCCAGCAGTTCTGACAGGGGCGAGCAGTACTTC
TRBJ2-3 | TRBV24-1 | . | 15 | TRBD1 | CATSDVGQGTDTQYF | TGTGCCACCAGTGATGTGGGACAGGGCACAGATACGCAGTATTTT
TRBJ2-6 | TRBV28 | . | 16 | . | CASSPKRRSGANVLTF | TGTGCCAGCAGTCCTAAGCGTCGATCTGGGGCCAACGTCCTGACTTTC
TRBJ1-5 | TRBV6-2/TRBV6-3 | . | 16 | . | CASTPLGEGSNQPQHF | TGTGCCAGCACCCCCCTGGGGGAGGGGAGCAATCAGCCCCAGCATTTT
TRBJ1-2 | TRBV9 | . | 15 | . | CASSVADPGDYGYTF | TGTGCCAGCAGCGTAGCTGACCCGGGGGACTATGGCTACACCTTC
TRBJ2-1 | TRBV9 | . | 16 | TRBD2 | CASSVEAGASYNEQFF | TGTGCCAGCAGCGTAGAAGCGGGAGCTTCCTACAATGAGCAGTTCTTC
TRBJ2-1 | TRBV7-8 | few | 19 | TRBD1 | CASSYRGQGAISSYNEQFF | TGTGCCAGCAGTTATCGGGGACAGGGGGCTATTAGCTCCTACAATGAGCAGTTCTTC
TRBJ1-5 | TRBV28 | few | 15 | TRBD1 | CATTPRTGADQPQHF | TGTGCCACTACCCCCAGAACAGGGGCGGATCAGCCCCAGCATTTT
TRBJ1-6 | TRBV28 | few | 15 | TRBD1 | CASSMGTGNNSPLHF | TGTGCCAGCAGTATGGGGACAGGAAATAATTCACCCCTCCACTTT
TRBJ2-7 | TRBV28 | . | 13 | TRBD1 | CASSSGGWNEQYF | TGTGCCAGCAGTTCAGGGGGCTGGAACGAGCAGTACTTC
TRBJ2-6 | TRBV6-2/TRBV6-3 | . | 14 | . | CASSYHSGANVLTF | TGTGCCAGCAGTTATCACTCTGGGGCCAACGTCCTGACTTTC
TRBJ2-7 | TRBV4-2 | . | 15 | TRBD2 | CASSQGSSGSYEQYF | TGTGCCAGCAGCCAAGGGAGTAGCGGGAGCTACGAGCAGTACTTC